The clone carrying this T cell receptor beta chain has just one count. The antigen remains undetermined. The record originates from a study of T cell responses to AZD1222 COVID-19 vaccine. On the study more broadly: The study pooled second doses at about 4 or about 12 weeks.

The assay was immunoSEQ multiplex PCR, and TCRdb's table has in-frame clones only and misses some. The sample yields about 140,000 clones, 88% seen once. Notes on the study in general: The donors showed a predominance of white British ancestry and of females, with possible underestimation of clonal diversity. Of spike-specific TCRs, nearly half reportedly target regions left unmutated in variants. Vaccine-associated CD4 TCRs ranged over spike, dominating at 160-218 and 743-854.

This CDR3 contains 14 residues. Per germline, CDR1 KGHSH and CDR2 LQKENI. Trimming took 1 base from V and 4 from J, leaving 11 bases between them. The receptor was isolated from an adult in good health. Sample: peripheral blood, taken on day 0 of AZD1222 vaccination. V usage is TRBV18 and J usage is TRBJ2-7, with D perhaps matching TRBD1 or TRBD2 (7 bases each). Here the CDR3 reads CASSPLRGGYEQYF. CDR3 bases: TGTGCCAGCTCACCACTCAGGGGGGGATACGAGCAGTACTTC.